This T cell receptor (beta chain) was identified during a study of shared clonotypes between healthy human individuals. General observations from the study: Non-shared clonotypes displayed generation probabilities falling below those of clonotypes present in all four donors. Clonotype sharing across several donors was observed for roughly 5% of naive CD4 clonotypes.

Concerning this clone itself: The antigen is not known.

At the deep level, the assay was run. The method was immunoSEQ multiplex PCR; TCRdb's version includes in-frame clones alone and lacks a portion of them. The table shows 2.5 million or so clones, with over 85% occurring only once. The sample was naive CD4+ T cells sorted from blood. Specified subset: CD45RA+ positively selected. This TCR came from a man aged 18 to 30 in good health.

Here the CDR3 reads CASRRTSGIPPSQYF. CDR3 nucleotide sequence: TGTGCCAGCAGAAGGACTAGCGGGATTCCCCCATCGCAGTATTTT. The rearrangement joins TRBV27 to TRBJ2-3, with TRBD2 identical over 12 bases. Trimming took 6 bases from V and 10 from J; bases not matched to a gene: 11. Per germline, CDR1 MNHEY and CDR2 SMNVEV (reference sequence). The CDR3 loop spans 15 amino acids.